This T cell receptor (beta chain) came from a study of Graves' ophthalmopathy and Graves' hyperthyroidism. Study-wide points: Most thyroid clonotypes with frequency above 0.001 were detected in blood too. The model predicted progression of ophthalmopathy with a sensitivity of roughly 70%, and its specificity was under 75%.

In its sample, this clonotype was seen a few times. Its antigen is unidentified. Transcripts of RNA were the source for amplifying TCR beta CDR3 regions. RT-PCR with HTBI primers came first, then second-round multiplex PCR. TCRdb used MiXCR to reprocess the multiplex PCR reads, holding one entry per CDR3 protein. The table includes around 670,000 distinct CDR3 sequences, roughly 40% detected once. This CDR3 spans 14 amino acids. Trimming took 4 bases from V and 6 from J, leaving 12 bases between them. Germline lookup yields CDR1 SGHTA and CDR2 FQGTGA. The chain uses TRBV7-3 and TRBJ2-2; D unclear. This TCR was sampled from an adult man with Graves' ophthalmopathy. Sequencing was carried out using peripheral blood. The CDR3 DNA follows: TGTGCCAGCAGCTCGAGAGCGAAGGCCGGGGAGCTGTTTTTT. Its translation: CASSSRAKAGELFF.